The sequence of this T cell receptor beta chain was determined in a study of cytomegalovirus exposure and HLA in healthy donors. General study points: In a later analysis, parvovirus B19, influenza, CMV and Epstein-Barr virus appeared linked to several top co-occurrence clusters.

This CDR3 contains 18 residues. The germline CDR1 and CDR2 sequences are MGHDK and SYGVNS. A word on this clone: What it binds is unknown. At one end the junction does not follow the germline gene, possibly because of a read error.

It was with 60 Vbeta and 13 Jbeta primers that the PCR ran. Only in-frame clones appear in the TCRdb table, and some are missing; sequencing was by immunoSEQ multiplex PCR. The sample holds roughly 170,000 clones, approximately 80% seen once. V gene TRBV25-1 combines with J gene TRBJ1-1; TRBD1 aligns across 7 bases. This sequence originates from a woman aged 45 to 65 in good health and CMV-seropositive. The sample taken for sequencing was PBMCs. CDR3 amino acids: CASRENPGQTTMNTEAFF. CDR3 bases: TGTGCCAGCCGTGAAAATCCGGGACAGACTACCATGAACACTGAAGCTTTCTTT.